This entry describes one T cell receptor beta chain. No cognate antigen has been identified for it. A roughly 2.5 ml peripheral blood sample was drawn into PAXgene tubes per donor and stored at -80°C. Without any T cell sorting, total RNA was extracted from whole blood using the PAXgene blood miRNA kit on an automated QIAcube. Peripheral blood from monozygotic twin pairs concordant or discordant for inflammatory bowel disease was subjected to deep TCRalpha and TCRbeta repertoire profiling with unique molecular barcoding. Smoking habits were recorded for all twin pairs, with individuals classified as current, former or never smokers. The receptor library was made with 5' RACE. Each TCR library was prepared from around 3,400 ng of total RNA. For each sample, cDNA was synthesized in eight separate reactions using SMARTScribe reverse transcriptase. During cDNA synthesis, template switching was used to introduce unique molecular identifiers that contained a 6-nucleotide sample barcode. Amplification of TCRalpha and TCRbeta cDNA involved two nested PCRs of around 15 and 9 cycles, and each PCR was followed by bead purification. Before amplification, the cDNA was both treated with uracil DNA-glycosylase and purified with the QIAquick PCR purification kit. The second PCR was the step at which Illumina TruSeq-compatible adapters and sample-specific barcodes were added. TapeStation and Qubit were used to check library quality and concentration, and 4.5 to 6.5 ng of each library was pooled. Sequencing of pooled libraries was carried out on an Illumina HiSeq2500 single-index Rapid Run using 2 x 100 bp reads and custom sequencing primers. Per the authors' processing: UMI-based consensus assembly with MiGEC version 1.2.6 was used to correct PCR and sequencing errors. MiXCR version 2.1.1 was used to carry out V(D)J alignment, clonotype assembly and CDR3 extraction. Normalisation of gene usage, clonotype sharing and MAIT/NKT TCR abundance was achieved by analysing the top 1000, 10 000 and 20 000 clonotypes per sample. After downsampling to 27 000 UMIs, diversity was calculated as the inverse Simpson index using the vegan R package. Paired Mann-Whitney U tests were applied to discordant twin pairs, with Benjamini-Hochberg correction for multiple testing. The reads, reprocessed by TCRdb, yield one row per CDR3 protein sequence and no DNA. The V and J calls and clone size are TCRdb's, not the authors'. The sample table includes some 210,000 distinct CDR3 sequences. The top ten clonotypes cover approximately 1.5% of the sample.

This entry comes from a study of monozygotic twins with inflammatory bowel disease (dated 2019 in TCRdb). The study in broad terms: A total of around 30 monozygotic twin pairs were included in the full study, comprising nine German pairs (four IBD-concordant, five IBD-discordant) and 19 IBD-discordant Danish pairs. Disease-associated traits were sought mainly through comparisons between IBD patients and their genetically identical healthy co-twins within discordant pairs. Each individual had, on average, about 151 000 unique TCRalpha sequences and 181 000 unique TCRbeta sequences available for analysis. Findings and caveats that apply to the study as a whole: IBD patients had lower TCRbeta repertoire diversity, measured by the inverse Simpson index, than their healthy co-twins. The results gave no support for a single strong signal or clonotype linked to IBD. The analysis was unable to tell apart different T cell subtypes. Because patients were on differing immunosuppressive treatments, the repertoires may have picked up extra background noise and inter-individual variability. Concordant and discordant twins showed no difference in repertoire similarity, possibly because of limited statistical power. Compared with healthy twins, IBD patients shared fewer clonotypes with other individuals, and the difference was most pronounced in patients with signs of disease activity.

The receptor was isolated from a human donor with ulcerative colitis or Crohn's disease, or a healthy co-twin of an affected twin (not recorded which). The specimen sequenced was blood.

CDR3 protein: CASSLDGTGIEKLFF. Rearrangement joined TRBV7-9 to TRBJ1-4; TCRdb designates TRBD1, a call that cannot be tested without DNA. There are 15 amino acids in the CDR3, from cysteine to phenylalanine inclusive. The entry carries no DNA sequence. According to the germline V gene (reference sequence), CDR1 reads SEHNR and CDR2 reads FQNEAQ.